This note documents a single T cell receptor (beta chain) sequence. Antigen unknown. Collection occurred without any documented infections or immune events in donors. This sample was included in a study of identifying expanded T cells in peripheral blood. Overall study findings and caveats: Differentially abundant clones: 0.95 to 1.5 between replicates, 15 to 17 at about 13 days, approximately 18 at four.

With 6 bases removed from V and 4 bases from J, the gap between germline ends came to 12 bases. Germline lookup yields CDR1 MNHNS and CDR2 SASEGT. This CDR3 contains 13 residues. The data were produced by immunoSEQ multiplex PCR, yet TCRdb's version contains in-frame clones alone and is incomplete. The sample lists fewer than 85,000 clones, about 91% occurring once. Sequencing was performed on blood. V usage is TRBV6-1 and J usage is TRBJ2-5, with unresolved D. The clonotype was recovered from a person aged 18 to 75 in good health. DNA of the CDR3: TGTGCCAGCAGCAACCTAGTCGGAGAGACCCAGTACTTC. It specifies CASSNLVGETQYF.